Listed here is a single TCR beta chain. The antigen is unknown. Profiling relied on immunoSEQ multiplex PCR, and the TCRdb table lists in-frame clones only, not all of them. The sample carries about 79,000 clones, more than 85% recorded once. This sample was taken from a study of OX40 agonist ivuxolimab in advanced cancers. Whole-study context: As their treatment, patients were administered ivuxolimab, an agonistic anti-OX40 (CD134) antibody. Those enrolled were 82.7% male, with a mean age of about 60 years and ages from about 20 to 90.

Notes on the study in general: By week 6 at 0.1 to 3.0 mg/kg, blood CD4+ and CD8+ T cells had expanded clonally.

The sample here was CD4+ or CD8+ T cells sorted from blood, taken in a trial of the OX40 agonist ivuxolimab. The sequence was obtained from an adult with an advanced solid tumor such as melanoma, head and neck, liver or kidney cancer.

The DNA for the CDR3 is TGTGCCAGCAGTTCCATTGACAGAACTGGAAACACCATATATTTT. Translation: CASSSIDRTGNTIYF. The chain links TRBV6-5 to TRBJ1-3; D might be TRBD1 (5 bases). Trimming took 4 bases from V and 2 from J, leaving 12 bases between them. The germline V gene has CDR1 MNHEY and CDR2 SVGAGI. This CDR3 has 15 residues.